This TCR beta chain originates from a study of blood T cell repertoires in COVID-19. Across the whole study: Spain, Italy and the United States supplied samples that represented acute and convalescent COVID-19. PBMCs, B-cell-depleted T cells, or T cells provided the cDNA or gDNA that made up the material.

Which cohort a participant joined came from the clinical history participants gave. The method was immunoSEQ multiplex PCR; TCRdb's version includes in-frame clones alone and lacks a portion of them. The sample has 200,000 to 300,000 clones, around 88% seen once. This CDR3 is 14 amino acids long. CDR1 is SGHDT and CDR2 is YYEEEE in the germline V gene. Deletions cut 4 bases from V and 9 bases from J, with 14 bases between. Material for sequencing was PBMCs or T cells enriched from blood (not recorded which). V is TRBV5-6 and J is TRBJ1-6; unclear D gene. The sequence was obtained from a woman aged 40 to 50 with acute COVID-19. The CDR3 DNA is TGTGCCAGCAGCCCGGACTCCATCTCTTCACCCCTCCACTTT. Protein sequence: CASSPDSISSPLHF.